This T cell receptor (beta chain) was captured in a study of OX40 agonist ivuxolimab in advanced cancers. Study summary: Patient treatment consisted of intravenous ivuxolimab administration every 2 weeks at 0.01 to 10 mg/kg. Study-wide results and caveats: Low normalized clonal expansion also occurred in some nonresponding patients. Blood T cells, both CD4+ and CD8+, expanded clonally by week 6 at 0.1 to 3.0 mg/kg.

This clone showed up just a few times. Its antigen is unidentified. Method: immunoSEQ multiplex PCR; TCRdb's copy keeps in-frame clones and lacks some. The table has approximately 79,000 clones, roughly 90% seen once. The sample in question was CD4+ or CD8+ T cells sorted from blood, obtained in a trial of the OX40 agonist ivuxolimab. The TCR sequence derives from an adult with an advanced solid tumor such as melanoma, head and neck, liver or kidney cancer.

CDR3: CASTPKGGGAWYEQYF. The DNA for the CDR3 is TGTGCCAGCACCCCTAAGGGCGGGGGGGCGTGGTACGAGCAGTACTTC. This chain joins TRBV9 and TRBJ2-7, with 9 nucleotides matching TRBD2. Germline-derived CDR1 and CDR2 are SGDLS and YYNGEE. V shed 6 bases and J 4 bases; nucleotides not matched to a gene: 14. The CDR3 has 16 residues.